This T cell receptor (beta chain) comes out of a study of blood T cell repertoires in COVID-19. Study-level background: PBMCs, B-cell-depleted T cells, or T cells provided the cDNA or gDNA that made up the material.

CDR1 is LGHNT and CDR2 is FRNRAP in the germline V gene. The CDR3 spans 14 residues. V shed 4 bases and J 1 base; nucleotides not matched to a gene: 3. In the authors' methods: Amplification with reference gene primers provided the estimates of nucleated cell counts. Libraries were prepared by immunoSEQ multiplex PCR; TCRdb keeps only in-frame clonotypes and omits some of them. That table furnishes V, J and clone size, whereas the DNA furnished D and trimming. The table records about 170,000 clones, 75% to 90% of them present only once. The TCR comes from a human donor with acute or convalescent COVID-19. The donor label of this sample is uncertain. Material for sequencing was peripheral blood. The chain employs TRBV12-5 and TRBJ2-5; 7 bases map to TRBD1. The CDR3 region has the DNA TGTGCTAGTGGTTCGGGACAGACCCAAGAGACCCAGTACTTC. It translates to CASGSGQTQETQYF.